This T cell receptor beta chain was recorded in a study of shared clonotypes between healthy human individuals. Turning to the study itself: The cohort comprised a couple of women and a few men. Their ages spanned 18 to 49 years. Study-wide results and caveats: Shared clonotypes across all four donors exceeded non-shared ones in generation probability.

The donor cohort consisted entirely of Caucasian adults residing in Nashville, Tennessee. Subsets obtained from CD4+ cells comprised CD45RA+ naive and CD45RA-negative memory cells. Note on this clone: Its antigen remains unidentified.

Clones were read by immunoSEQ multiplex PCR, and TCRdb kept only the in-frame ones, dropping some. The table has approximately 1.1 million clones, around 82% seen once. The sequence came from a young man in good health. Some clones in this sample may be carry-over from other donors' samples. The sample taken for sequencing was memory CD4+ T cells from PBMCs. The subset: CD45RA-negative fraction.

Here the CDR3 DNA reads TGCGCCAGCAGCTTCGCGGGGGCTATGAACGAGCAGTACTTC. This sequence encodes CASSFAGAMNEQYF. The J gene is TRBJ2-7, the V gene TRBV5-1; D is possibly TRBD2 (7 bases). Trimming took off 2 bases at V and 5 bases at J, with 14 bases between the two ends. Germline CDR1 is SGHRS and CDR2 is YFSETQ. The CDR3 loop spans 14 amino acids.